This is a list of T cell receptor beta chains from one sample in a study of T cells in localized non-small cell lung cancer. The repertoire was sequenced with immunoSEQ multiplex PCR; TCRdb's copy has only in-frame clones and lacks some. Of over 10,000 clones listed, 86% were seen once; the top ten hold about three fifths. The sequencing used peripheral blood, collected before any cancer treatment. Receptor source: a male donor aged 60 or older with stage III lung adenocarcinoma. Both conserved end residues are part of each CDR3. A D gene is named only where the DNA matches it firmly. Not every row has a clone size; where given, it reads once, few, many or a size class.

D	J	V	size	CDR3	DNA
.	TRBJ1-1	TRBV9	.	CASSVAGNMNTEAFF	TGTGCCAGCAGCGTAGCGGGAAACATGAACACTGAAGCTTTCTTT
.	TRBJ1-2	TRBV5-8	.	CASSRHANYGYTF	TGTGCCAGCAGCAGACATGCTAACTATGGCTACACCTTC
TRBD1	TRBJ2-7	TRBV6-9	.	CASSYLSGQGYEQYF	TGTGCCAGCAGTTATTTATCGGGACAGGGATACGAGCAGTACTTC
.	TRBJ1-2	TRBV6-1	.	CASSEILGSPGYTF	TGTGCCAGCAGTGAAATTTTAGGGTCCCCGGGCTACACCTTC
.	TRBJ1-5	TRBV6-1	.	CASKQGSNQPQHF	TGTGCCAGCAAACAAGGCAGCAATCAGCCCCAGCATTTT
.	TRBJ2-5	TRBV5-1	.	CASSLEGGYQETQYF	TGCGCCAGCAGCTTGGAGGGGGGGTACCAAGAGACCCAGTACTTC
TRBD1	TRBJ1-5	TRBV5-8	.	CASSAIRGRGPQHF	TGTGCCAGCAGCGCCATCAGGGGGAGAGGGCCCCAGCATTTT
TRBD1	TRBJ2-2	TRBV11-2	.	CASSRTGAGELFF	TGTGCCAGCAGCCGTACAGGGGCCGGGGAGCTGTTTTTT
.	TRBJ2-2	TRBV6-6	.	CASSFGQGTGELFF	TGTGCCAGCAGTTTTGGGCAGGGCACCGGGGAGCTGTTTTTT
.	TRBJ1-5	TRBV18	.	CASSEQDDSNQPQHF	TGTGCCAGCTCTGAACAGGACGATAGCAATCAGCCCCAGCATTTT
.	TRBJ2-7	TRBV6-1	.	CASSLRQVSYEQYF	TGTGCCAGCAGTTTACGACAGGTGTCCTACGAGCAGTACTTC
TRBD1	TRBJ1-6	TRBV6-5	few	CASTAGQGVSPLHF	TGTGCCAGCACAGCGGGACAGGGGGTTTCACCCCTCCACTTT
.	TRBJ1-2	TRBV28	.	CASLERGTANYGYTF	TGTGCCAGCTTGGAACGGGGTACAGCTAACTATGGCTACACCTTC
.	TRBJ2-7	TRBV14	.	CASSQVPGWRYEQYF	TGTGCCAGCAGCCAAGTTCCGGGTTGGAGATACGAGCAGTACTTC
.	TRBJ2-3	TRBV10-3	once	CASSERASSTDTQYF	TGTGCCTCGTCTGAGCGGGCGTCTAGCACAGATACGCAGTATTTT
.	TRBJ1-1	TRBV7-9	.	CASSLDTRGHLEAFF	TGTGCCAGCAGCTTAGATACTAGGGGACACCTTGAAGCTTTCTTT
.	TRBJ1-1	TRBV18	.	CASSPPGVGDTEAFF	TGTGCCAGCTCACCACCTGGGGTAGGAGACACTGAAGCTTTCTTT
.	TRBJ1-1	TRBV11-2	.	CASSPALSYTEAFF	TGTGCCAGCAGCCCGGCCCTTTCTTACACTGAAGCTTTCTTT
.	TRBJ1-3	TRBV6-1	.	CASSGKPRAGTGNTIYF	TGTGCCAGCAGTGGAAAACCTCGTGCAGGGACTGGAAACACCATATATTTT
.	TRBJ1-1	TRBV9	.	CASSIGFSEAFF	TGTGCCAGCAGCATAGGGTTCTCTGAAGCTTTCTTT
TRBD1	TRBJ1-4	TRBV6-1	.	CASSEAQGGGSEKLFF	TGTGCCAGCAGTGAAGCGCAGGGGGGCGGGAGTGAAAAACTGTTTTTT
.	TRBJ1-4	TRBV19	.	CASSLMDRTNEKLFF	TGTGCCAGTAGTCTAATGGACAGAACTAATGAAAAACTGTTTTTT
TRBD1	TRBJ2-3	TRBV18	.	CASSHTGTGRTDTQYF	TGTGCCAGCTCACACACCGGGACAGGGAGGACAGATACGCAGTATTTT
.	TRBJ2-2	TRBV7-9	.	CASSPTRNTGELFF	TGTGCCAGCAGCCCGACTCGTAACACCGGGGAGCTGTTTTTT
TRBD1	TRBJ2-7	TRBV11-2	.	CASSFSQGSEYEQYF	TGTGCCAGCAGCTTCTCACAGGGGTCGGAATACGAGCAGTACTTC